This TCR beta chain was sequenced during a study of long-term antiretroviral therapy in people with HIV. It was version v3.0 of the immunoSEQ assay that was run at survey level. Repertoires were generated with immunoSEQ multiplex PCR, while TCRdb's copy carries only in-frame clones and drops some. The sample lists 15,000 to 20,000 clones; roughly 80% were seen once. Trimming removed 7 bases from V and 5 bases from J; junction bases left unmatched: 4. CDR3 length: 13 residues. The germline V gene encodes CDR1 SQVTM and CDR2 ANQGSEA. This clonotype was obtained from a woman aged 18-30 years with HIV. The chain uses TRBV29-1 and TRBJ1-5, with 11 bases fitting TRBD1. This material consisted of unsorted PBMCs, taken 0.6 years after starting antiretroviral therapy. CDR3 nucleotide sequence: TGCAGCGCCAGGACAGGGGGCGATCAGCCCCAGCATTTT. This gives the protein CSARTGGDQPQHF.